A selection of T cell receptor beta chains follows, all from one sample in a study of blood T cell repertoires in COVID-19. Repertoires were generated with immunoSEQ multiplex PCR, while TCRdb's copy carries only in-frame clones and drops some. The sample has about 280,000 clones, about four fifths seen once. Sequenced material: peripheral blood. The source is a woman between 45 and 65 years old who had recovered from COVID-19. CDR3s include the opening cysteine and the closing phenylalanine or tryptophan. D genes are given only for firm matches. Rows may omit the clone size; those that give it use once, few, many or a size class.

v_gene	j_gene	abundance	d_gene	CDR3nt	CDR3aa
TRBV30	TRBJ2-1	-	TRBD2	TGTGCCTGGGTTCGAGCGGGAGGCTCCTACAATGAGCAGTTCTTC	CAWVRAGGSYNEQFF
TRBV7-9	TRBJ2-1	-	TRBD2	TGTGCCAGCAGCTTAGCCGGGACTAGCATTGACAATGAGCAGTTCTTC	CASSLAGTSIDNEQFF
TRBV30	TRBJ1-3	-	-	TGTGCCTGGTCCTCAGGTCCTGGAAACACCATATATTTT	CAWSSGPGNTIYF
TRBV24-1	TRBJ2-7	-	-	TGTGCCACCAGTGCCCGCCCTGGAGGGAATAGATCCTACGAGCAGTACTTC	CATSARPGGNRSYEQYF
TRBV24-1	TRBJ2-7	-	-	TGTGCCACCAGCAAACAGGGTTACGAGCAGTACTTC	CATSKQGYEQYF
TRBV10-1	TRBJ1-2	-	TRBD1	TGCGCCAGCAGTGAGTCCGGAGTTAATGTACAGGGGGCTATCCCCCCCGACGGCTACACCTTC	CASSESGVNVQGAIPPDGYTF
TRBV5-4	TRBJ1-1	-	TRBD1	TGTGCCAGCAGCTTGGGGACAGGGAACACTGAAGCTTTCTTT	CASSLGTGNTEAFF
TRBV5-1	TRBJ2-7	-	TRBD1	TGCGCCAGCAGCTTGGGGGGACAGGGGGCCCCTAGCTCCTACGAGCAGTACTTC	CASSLGGQGAPSSYEQYF
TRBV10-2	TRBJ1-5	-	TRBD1	TGCGCCAGCAGGAGGAAAATGACAGGGGGTCAGCCCCAGCATTTT	CASRRKMTGGQPQHF
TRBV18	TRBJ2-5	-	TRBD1	TGTGCCAGCTCACCAAGGACAGGGGGTCACCAAGAGACCCAGTACTTC	CASSPRTGGHQETQYF
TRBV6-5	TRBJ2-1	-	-	TGTGCCAGCAGAACACACAATGAGCAGTTCTTC	CASRTHNEQFF
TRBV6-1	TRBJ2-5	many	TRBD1	TGTGCCAGCAGTGAATTTCGGACAGGGGGCGAGACCCAGTACTTC	CASSEFRTGGETQYF
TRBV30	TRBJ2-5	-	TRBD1	TGTGCCTGGACCTGGACAGGGGGCTCCGAGACCCAGTACTTC	CAWTWTGGSETQYF
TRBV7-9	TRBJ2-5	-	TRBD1	TGTGCCAGCACCCAACAGGGGCGAGAGACCCAGTACTTC	CASTQQGRETQYF
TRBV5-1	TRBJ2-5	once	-	TGCGCCAGCAGCTTGGCAGGGCCTGAGACCCAGTACTTC	CASSLAGPETQYF
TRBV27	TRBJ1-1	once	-	TGTGCCAGCAGTTTATCGGGGACAATTGAAGCTTTCTTT	CASSLSGTIEAFF
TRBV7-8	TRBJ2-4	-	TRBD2	TGTGCCAGCAGCTTAGGTGCTAGCGGGATGCTAGCCAAAAACATTCAGTACTTC	CASSLGASGMLAKNIQYF
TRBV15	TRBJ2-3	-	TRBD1	TGTGCCACCAGCAGAGCACCGCAGGGGGTGGGAGATACGCAGTATTTT	CATSRAPQGVGDTQYF
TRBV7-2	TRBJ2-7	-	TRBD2	TGTGCCAGCAGCTCCACTAGCGGGGGGGCCTACGAGCAGTACTTC	CASSSTSGGAYEQYF
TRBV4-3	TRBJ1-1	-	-	TGCGCCAGCAGCCAAGAATATCCAGGGGATCAACCTGAAGCTTTCTTT	CASSQEYPGDQPEAFF
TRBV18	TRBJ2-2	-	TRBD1	TGTGCCAGCTCACCGCGACAGGGGCCGAACACCGGGGAGCTGTTTTTT	CASSPRQGPNTGELFF
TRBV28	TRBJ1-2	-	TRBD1	TGTGCCAGCAGTTCGGACAGGAAGCTAGCTAACTATGGCTACACCTTC	CASSSDRKLANYGYTF
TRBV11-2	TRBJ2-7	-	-	TGTGCCAGCAGCTTAGCCCGCTACGAGCAGTACTTC	CASSLARYEQYF
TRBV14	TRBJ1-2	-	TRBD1	TGTGCCAGCAGCCCCGTACAGGGGGGATCCTTCGGCTACACCTTC	CASSPVQGGSFGYTF
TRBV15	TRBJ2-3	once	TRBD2	TGTGCCACCCCTAGCGGGTCCCGCTCAAATACGCAGTATTTT	CATPSGSRSNTQYF
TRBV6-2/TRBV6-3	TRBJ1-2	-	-	TGTGCCAGCAGTTCCCCATCGACAGGAACTAACTATGGCTACACCTTC	CASSSPSTGTNYGYTF
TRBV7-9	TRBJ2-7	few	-	TGTGCCAGCAGCGCCCCCCCTACCGGGGTCTCCTACGAGCAGTACTTC	CASSAPPTGVSYEQYF
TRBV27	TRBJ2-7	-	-	TGTGCCAGCAGTTTATTTGGAGGCTCGCGCGACGAGCAGTACTTC	CASSLFGGSRDEQYF
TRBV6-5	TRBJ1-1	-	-	TGTGCCAGCAGCACCGGGAAAAAGACTGAAGCTTTCTTT	CASSTGKKTEAFF
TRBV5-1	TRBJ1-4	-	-	TGCGCCAGCACCCAGGGGCCCTCTAATGAAAAACTGTTTTTT	CASTQGPSNEKLFF
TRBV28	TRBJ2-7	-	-	TGTGCCAGCAGTCTCCTCAACAGGGTAAACGAGCAGTACTTC	CASSLLNRVNEQYF
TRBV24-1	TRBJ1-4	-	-	TGTGCCACCAGTGATCCGTCAAGGGTGGAGGGTGAAAAACTGTTTTTT	CATSDPSRVEGEKLFF
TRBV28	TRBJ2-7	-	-	TGTGCCACTACCTGGAGGGGGGGGGCGGCCTACGAGCAGTACTTC	CATTWRGGAAYEQYF
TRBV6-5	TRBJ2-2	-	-	TGTGCCAGCAGCACGCGGGACCCTAAGTCCGGGGAGCTGTTTTTT	CASSTRDPKSGELFF
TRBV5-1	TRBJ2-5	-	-	TGCGCCAGCAGCTATACCGACAGCCAAGAGACCCAGTACTTC	CASSYTDSQETQYF
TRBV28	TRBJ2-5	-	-	TGTGCCAGCACCCCCCAAGGGGGTCTAGGAGAGACCCAGTACTTC	CASTPQGGLGETQYF
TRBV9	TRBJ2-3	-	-	TGTGCCAGCAGCGTAGCTCGGGACACAGATACGCAGTATTTT	CASSVARDTDTQYF
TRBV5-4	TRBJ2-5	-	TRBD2	TGTGCCAGCAGCTTGGGGGGACTAGCGGGATGGGAGACCCAGTACTTC	CASSLGGLAGWETQYF
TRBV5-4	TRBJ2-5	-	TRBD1	TGTGCCAGCAGCCCAGGACAGGTTGATAGAGAGACCCAGTACTTC	CASSPGQVDRETQYF
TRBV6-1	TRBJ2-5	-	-	TGTGCCAGCAGTGTCGGGAGGGGACAGGGCCAAGAGACCCAGTACTTC	CASSVGRGQGQETQYF
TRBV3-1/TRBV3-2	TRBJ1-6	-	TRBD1	TGTGCCAGCAGCAGAGGGACAGGGACTAATTCACCCCTCCACTTT	CASSRGTGTNSPLHF
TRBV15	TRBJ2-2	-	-	TGTGCCACCCGAGGGGGTAGGGGCTTGACCGGGGAGCTGTTTTTT	CATRGGRGLTGELFF
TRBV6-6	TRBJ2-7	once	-	TGTGCCAGCAGTGCACGCGGGACCTCCTACGAGCAGTACTTC	CASSARGTSYEQYF
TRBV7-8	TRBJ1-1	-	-	TGTGCCAGCAGCATTACAGAGAACACTGAAGCTTTCTTT	CASSITENTEAFF
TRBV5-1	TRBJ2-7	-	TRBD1	TGCGCCAGCAGCCTCACAGGGGAAAAATACGAGCAGTACTTC	CASSLTGEKYEQYF
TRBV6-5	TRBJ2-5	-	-	TGTGCCAGCGGGGTAACCGGGACAAATCAAGAGACCCAGTACTTC	CASGVTGTNQETQYF
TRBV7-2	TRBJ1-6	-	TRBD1	TGTGCCAGCAGCTGGGACAGGGTCGATTCACCCCTCCACTTT	CASSWDRVDSPLHF
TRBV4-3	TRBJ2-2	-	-	TGCGCCAGCAGCCAAGACCGGGAGAGGGTCACCGGGGAGCTGTTTTTT	CASSQDRERVTGELFF
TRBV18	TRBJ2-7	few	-	TGTGCCAGCTCACCTCCCAACGCCGGGGTCCAATCCTACGAGCAGTACTTC	CASSPPNAGVQSYEQYF
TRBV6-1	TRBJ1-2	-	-	TGTGCCAGCAGTGAAGCGAGCGGTGTCCATGGCTACACCTTC	CASSEASGVHGYTF
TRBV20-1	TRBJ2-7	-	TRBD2	TGCAGTGCTAGTAGCGGCCTAGCGGGGGGGCACGAGCAGTACTTC	CSASSGLAGGHEQYF
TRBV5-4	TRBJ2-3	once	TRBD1	TGTGCCAGCAGACGGACAGGGGGCTTCACAGATACGCAGTATTTT	CASRRTGGFTDTQYF
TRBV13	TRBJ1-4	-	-	TGTGCCAGCAGCCTCCGGGGAGACCCTAATGAAAAACTGTTTTTT	CASSLRGDPNEKLFF
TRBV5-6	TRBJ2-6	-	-	TGTGCCAGCCGGTGGTGGGGGGCTGGGGCCAACGTCCTGACTTTC	CASRWWGAGANVLTF
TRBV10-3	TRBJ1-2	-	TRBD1	TGTGCCATCAGTGCGGACAGGGACCATTTCTATGGCTACACCTTC	CAISADRDHFYGYTF